Below, 9 T cell receptor beta chains from the same sample are listed, as sequenced in a study of CD8 T cells in Susac syndrome. The RNA input was roughly 0.45 to 1 ug, and it was reverse transcribed with random hexamers. A single record per CDR3 protein comes from TCRdb applying MiXCR to the immunoSEQ multiplex PCR reads. There are 330,000 or so distinct CDR3 sequences in the sample; 65% to 90% occur only once, and roughly 0.21% lies in the top ten. The sequenced material came from CD8+ T cells from PBMCs. All receptors derive from a human donor with multiple sclerosis.

The chain recombines TRBV7-2 with TRBJ1-3; the D is unclear. CDR3 size: 13 residues. V was shortened by 7 bases and J by 3 bases, with 10 bases between the two germline ends. Germline CDR1 reads SGHTA; CDR2 reads FQGNSA. CDR3: CASTHLGGNTIYF. The CDR3 DNA sequence: TGTGCCAGCACCCATTTGGGTGGAAACACCATATATTTT.

The chain uses TRBV12-3 or TRBV12-4 and TRBJ2-7; D gene unclear. V lost 6 bases, J lost 3 bases, and 6 bases lay in between. CDR3 size: 11 residues. CDR3 sequence (DNA): TGTGCCAGCAGAAGAGACTACGAGCAGTACTTC. Translated, it gives CASRRDYEQYF.

The chain couples TRBV28 to TRBJ2-7; 7 bases agree with TRBD1. This CDR3 region has 13 residues. The V gene's germline CDR1 is MDHEN and CDR2 SYDVKM. V was clipped by 3 bases and J by 5 bases; unmatched bases: 4. The CDR3 DNA reads TGTGCCAGCAGTTTGGGACAGATCAACGAGCAGTACTTC. Its protein product is CASSLGQINEQYF.

This sequence joins TRBV7-9 and TRBJ1-5, with D unclear. The CDR3 length is 15 residues. Germline lookup yields CDR1 SEHNR and CDR2 FQNEAQ (reference sequence). With 5 bases removed from V and 7 bases from J, the gap between germline ends came to 18 bases. The CDR3 DNA follows: TGTGCCAGCAGCAACGAGGACCTCACGGGCCAGCCCCAGCATTTT. Its translation: CASSNEDLTGQPQHF.

For the CDR3, the DNA is TGTGCCAGCAGTACGTACAGGGAAAAGGGGAGCAATCAGCCCCAGCATTTT. Translation gives CASSTYREKGSNQPQHF. The chain links TRBV28 to TRBJ1-5; TRBD1 might be the D (6 bases). The germline V gene has CDR1 MDHEN and CDR2 SYDVKM. With 5 bases removed from V and 1 base from J, the gap between germline ends came to 18 bases. CDR3 length: 17 residues.

The chain carries TRBV28 and TRBJ2-4; 8 nucleotides match TRBD2. The junction had 13 bases not matched to a gene; V was cut back by 5 bases and J by 1 base. The CDR3 loop spans 18 amino acids. Germline CDR1 MDHEN, CDR2 SYDVKM. In DNA, the CDR3 is TGTGCCAGCAGTCTCACCTTTCTAGCGGGTTTGGCCAAAAACATTCAGTACTTC. It is translated as CASSLTFLAGLAKNIQYF.

This chain uses TRBV28 with TRBJ2-5, with 8 bases lining up with TRBD2. The CDR3 is 17 residues long. Germline V gene data show CDR1 as MDHEN and CDR2 as SYDVKM. V lost 3 bases to trimming and J lost 4 bases; unmatched junction nucleotides: 13. The chain's CDR3 is CASSFGLGRAFGETQYF. The DNA of the CDR3 is TGTGCCAGCAGTTTCGGGCTCGGGAGGGCCTTCGGAGAGACCCAGTACTTC. The complete variable domain, with remaining parts taken from reference TRBV28 and TRBJ2-5, reads DVKVTQSSRYLVKRTGEKVFLECVQDMDHENMFWYRQDPGLGLRLIYFSYDVKMKEKGDIPEGYSVSREKKERFSLILESASTNQTSMYLCASSFGLGRAFGETQYFGPGTRLLVL.

This rearrangement joins TRBV7-9 to TRBJ1-1; D not resolved. V lost 4 bases to trimming and J lost 3 bases, with 9 bases between them. The CDR3 consists of 13 residues. Germline V gene sequence: CDR1 SEHNR, CDR2 FQNEAQ (reference sequence). CDR3 DNA: TGTGCCAGCAGCTGGCCCGTTCACACTGAAGCTTTCTTT. This translates into CASSWPVHTEAFF.

This rearrangement joins TRBV29-1 to TRBJ1-3; D uncertain. V was cut by 0 bases and J by 2 bases, with 5 bases left in between. The germline V gene has CDR1 SQVTM and CDR2 ANQGSEA. This CDR3 region has 13 residues. The CDR3 protein is CSVEESPGNTIYF. The CDR3 nucleotides are TGCAGCGTTGAAGAGTCACCTGGAAACACCATATATTTT.